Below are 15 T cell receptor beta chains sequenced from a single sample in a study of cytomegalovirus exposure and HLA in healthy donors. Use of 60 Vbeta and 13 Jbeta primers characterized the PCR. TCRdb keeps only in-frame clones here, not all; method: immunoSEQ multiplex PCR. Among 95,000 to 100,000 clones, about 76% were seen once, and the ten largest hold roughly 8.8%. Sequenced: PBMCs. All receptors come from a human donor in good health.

The CDR3 coding sequence is TGCGCCAGCAGCTCGGGACTAGCAACCGGGGAGCTGTTTTTT. Translated: CASSSGLATGELFF. The chain is built from TRBV5-1 and TRBJ2-2, with TRBD2 identical over 9 bases. J gave up 5 bases and V 3 bases, and 2 bases lay outside the gene matches. Germline values: CDR1 SGHRS, CDR2 YFSETQ. The CDR3 totals 14 residues.

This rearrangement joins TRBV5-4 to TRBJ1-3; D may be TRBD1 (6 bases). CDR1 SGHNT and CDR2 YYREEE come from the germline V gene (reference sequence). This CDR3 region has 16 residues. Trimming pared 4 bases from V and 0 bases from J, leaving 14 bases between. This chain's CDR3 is CASSTGQLSSGNTIYF. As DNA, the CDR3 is TGTGCCAGCAGCACAGGACAGTTGAGCTCTGGAAACACCATATATTTT. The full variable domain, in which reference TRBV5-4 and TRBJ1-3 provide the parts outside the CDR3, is ETGVTQSPTHLIKTRGQQVTLRCSSQSGHNTVSWYQQALGQGPQFIFQYYREEENGRGNFPPRFSGLQFPNYSSELNVNALELDDSALYLCASSTGQLSSGNTIYFGEGSWLTVV.

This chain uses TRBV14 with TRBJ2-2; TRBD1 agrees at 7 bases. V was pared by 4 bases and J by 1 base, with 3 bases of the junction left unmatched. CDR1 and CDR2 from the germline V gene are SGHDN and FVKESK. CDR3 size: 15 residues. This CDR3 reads CASSPTGLNTGELFF. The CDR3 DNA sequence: TGTGCCAGCAGCCCGACAGGGCTGAACACCGGGGAGCTGTTTTTT. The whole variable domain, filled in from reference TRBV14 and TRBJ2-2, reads EAGVTQFPSHSVIEKGQTVTLRCDPISGHDNLYWYRRVMGKEIKFLLHFVKESKQDESGMPNNRFLAERTGGTYSTLKVQPAELEDSGVYFCASSPTGLNTGELFFGEGSRLTVL.

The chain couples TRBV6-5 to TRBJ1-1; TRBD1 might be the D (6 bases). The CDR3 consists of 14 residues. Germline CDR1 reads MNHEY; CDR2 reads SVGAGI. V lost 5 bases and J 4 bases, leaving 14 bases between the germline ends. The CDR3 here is CASSPRGPITEAFF. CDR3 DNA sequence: TGTGCCAGCAGTCCCAGGGGCCCGATCACTGAAGCTTTCTTT.

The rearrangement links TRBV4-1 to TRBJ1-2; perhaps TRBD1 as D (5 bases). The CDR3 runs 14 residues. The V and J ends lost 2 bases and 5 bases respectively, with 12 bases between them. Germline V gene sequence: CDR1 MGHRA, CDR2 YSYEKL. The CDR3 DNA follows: TGCGCCAGCAGCCAAACCGGGGGGACGTATGGCTACACCTTC. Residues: CASSQTGGTYGYTF.

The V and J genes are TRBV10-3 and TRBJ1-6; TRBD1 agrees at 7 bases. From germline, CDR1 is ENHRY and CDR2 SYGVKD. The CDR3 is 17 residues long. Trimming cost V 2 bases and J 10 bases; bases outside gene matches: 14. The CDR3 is CAISETDTRQGGSPLHF. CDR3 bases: TGTGCCATCAGTGAGACCGACACGCGACAGGGAGGCTCACCCCTCCACTTT.

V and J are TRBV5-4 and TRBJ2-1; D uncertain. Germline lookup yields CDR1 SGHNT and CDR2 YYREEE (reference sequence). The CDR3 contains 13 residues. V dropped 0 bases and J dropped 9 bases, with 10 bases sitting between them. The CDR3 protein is CASSLDGSGEQFF. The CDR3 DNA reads TGTGCCAGCAGCTTGGATGGCTCAGGTGAGCAGTTCTTC.

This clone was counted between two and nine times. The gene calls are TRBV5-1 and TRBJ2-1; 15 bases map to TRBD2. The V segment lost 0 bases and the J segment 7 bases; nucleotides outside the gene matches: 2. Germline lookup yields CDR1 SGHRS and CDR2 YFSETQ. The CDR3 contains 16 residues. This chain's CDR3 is CASSLGTSGGANEQFF. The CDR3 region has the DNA TGCGCCAGCAGCTTGGGGACTAGCGGGGGGGCAAATGAGCAGTTCTTC.

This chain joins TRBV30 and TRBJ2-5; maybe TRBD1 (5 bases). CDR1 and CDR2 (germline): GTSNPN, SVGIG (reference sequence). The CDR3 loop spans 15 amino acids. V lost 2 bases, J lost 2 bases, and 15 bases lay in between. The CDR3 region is CAWSPSYRNQETQYF. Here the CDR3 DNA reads TGTGCCTGGAGTCCATCGTACAGGAATCAAGAGACCCAGTACTTC.

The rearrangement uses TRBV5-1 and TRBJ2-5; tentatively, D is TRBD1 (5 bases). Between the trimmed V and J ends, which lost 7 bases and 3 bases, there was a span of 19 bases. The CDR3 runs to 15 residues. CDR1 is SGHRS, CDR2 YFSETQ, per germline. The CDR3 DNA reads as TGCGCCAGCCAATTATCCGACAGTAGAAAAGAGACCCAGTACTTC. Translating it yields CASQLSDSRKETQYF.

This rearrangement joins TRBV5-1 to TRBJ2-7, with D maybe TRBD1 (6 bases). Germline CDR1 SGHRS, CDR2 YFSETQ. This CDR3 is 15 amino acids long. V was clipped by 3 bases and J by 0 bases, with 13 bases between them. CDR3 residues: CASSSTGLSSYEQYF. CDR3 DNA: TGCGCCAGCAGCTCGACAGGCCTGAGCTCCTACGAGCAGTACTTC.

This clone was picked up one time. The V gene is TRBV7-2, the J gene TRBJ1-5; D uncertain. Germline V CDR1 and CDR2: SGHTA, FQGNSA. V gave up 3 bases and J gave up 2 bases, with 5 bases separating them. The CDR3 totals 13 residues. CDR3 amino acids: CASSFQGNQPQHF. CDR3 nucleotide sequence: TGTGCCAGCAGCTTTCAGGGCAATCAGCCCCAGCATTTT.

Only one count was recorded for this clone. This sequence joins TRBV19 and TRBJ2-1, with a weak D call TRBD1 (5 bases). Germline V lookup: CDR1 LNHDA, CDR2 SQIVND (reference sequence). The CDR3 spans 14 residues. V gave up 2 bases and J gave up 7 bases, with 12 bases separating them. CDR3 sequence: CASSIPQARNEQFF. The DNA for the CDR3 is TGTGCCAGTAGTATACCACAGGCAAGAAATGAGCAGTTCTTC.

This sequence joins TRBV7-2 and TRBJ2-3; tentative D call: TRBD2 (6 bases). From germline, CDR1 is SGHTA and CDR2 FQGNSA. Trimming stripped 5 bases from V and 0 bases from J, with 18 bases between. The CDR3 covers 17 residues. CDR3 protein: CASSPMVGGRSTDTQYF. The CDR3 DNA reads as TGTGCCAGCAGCCCCATGGTGGGGGGACGCAGCACAGATACGCAGTATTTT. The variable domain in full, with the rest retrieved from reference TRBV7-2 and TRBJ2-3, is GAGVSQSPSNKVTEKGKDVELRCDPISGHTALYWYRQSLGQGLEFLIYFQGNSAPDKSGLPSDRFSAERTGGSVSTLTIQRTQQEDSAVYLCASSPMVGGRSTDTQYFGPGTRLTVL.

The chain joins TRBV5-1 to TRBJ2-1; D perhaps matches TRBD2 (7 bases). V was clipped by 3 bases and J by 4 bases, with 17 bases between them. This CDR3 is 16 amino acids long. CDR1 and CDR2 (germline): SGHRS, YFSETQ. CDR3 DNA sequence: TGCGCCAGCAGCTCCTTAACGGGGGGCCCTTACAATGAGCAGTTCTTC. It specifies CASSSLTGGPYNEQFF.